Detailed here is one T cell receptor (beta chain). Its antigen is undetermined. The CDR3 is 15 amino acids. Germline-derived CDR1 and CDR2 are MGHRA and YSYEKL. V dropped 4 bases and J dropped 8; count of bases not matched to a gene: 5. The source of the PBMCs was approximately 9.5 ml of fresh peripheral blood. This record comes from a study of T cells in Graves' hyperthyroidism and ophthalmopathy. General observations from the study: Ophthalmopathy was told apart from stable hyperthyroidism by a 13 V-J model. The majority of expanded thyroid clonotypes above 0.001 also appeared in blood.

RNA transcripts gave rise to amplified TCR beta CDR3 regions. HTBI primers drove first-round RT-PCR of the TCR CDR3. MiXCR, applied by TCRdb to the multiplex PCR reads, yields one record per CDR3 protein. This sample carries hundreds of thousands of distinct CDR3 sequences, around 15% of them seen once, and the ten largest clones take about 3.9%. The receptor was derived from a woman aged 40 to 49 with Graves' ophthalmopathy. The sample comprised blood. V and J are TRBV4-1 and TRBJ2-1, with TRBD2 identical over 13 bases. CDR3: CASSPTSGREDEQFF. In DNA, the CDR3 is TGCGCCAGCAGCCCCACTAGCGGGAGGGAGGATGAGCAGTTCTTC.